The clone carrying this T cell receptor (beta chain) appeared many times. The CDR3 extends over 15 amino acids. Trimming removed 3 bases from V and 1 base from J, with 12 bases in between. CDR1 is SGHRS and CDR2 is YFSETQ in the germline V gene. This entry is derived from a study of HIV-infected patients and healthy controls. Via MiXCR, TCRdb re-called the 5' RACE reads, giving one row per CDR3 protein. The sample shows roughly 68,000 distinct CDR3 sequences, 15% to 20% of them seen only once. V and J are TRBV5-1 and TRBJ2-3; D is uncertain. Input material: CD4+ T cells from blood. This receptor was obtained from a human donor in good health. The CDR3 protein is CASSSGGTGTDTQYF. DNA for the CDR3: TGCGCCAGCAGCTCGGGCGGCACAGGCACAGATACGCAGTATTTT.